A single sample is the source of the 26 T cell receptor beta chains below, sequenced in a study of Ad26.COV2.S vaccination and SARS-CoV-2 variants. Treatment denoted: around 19 received Ad26.COV2.S at low or high dose, single or two shots; roughly five received placebo; per-sample allocation not given. After the first vaccine or placebo injection, samples were drawn on day 63. Measured with immunoSEQ multiplex PCR; TCRdb has only the in-frame clones, and not every one. The sample holds approximately 410,000 clones; around 92% are singletons and the top ten take around 1.8%. The specimen comprised peripheral blood, sampled in a trial of Ad26.COV2.S vaccine versus placebo. These receptors originate from a person aged 18 to 59 who received the Ad26.COV2.S COVID-19 vaccine or a placebo.

The chain joins TRBV27 to TRBJ1-6, with 10 bases matching TRBD1. CDR3 length equals 15 residues. Germline CDR1 reads MNHEY; CDR2 reads SMNVEV (reference sequence). After removal of 6 bases from V and 7 bases from J, the junction contained 6 bases not matched to a gene. This CDR3 reads CASRDRGLMNSPLHF. CDR3 DNA sequence: TGTGCCAGCAGAGACAGGGGGCTGATGAATTCACCCCTCCACTTT.

The rearrangement joins TRBV5-5 to TRBJ1-2, with unresolved D. Trimming removed 2 bases at V and 5 bases at J, with 13 bases between. The CDR3 consists of 14 residues. Germline CDR1 reads SGHKS; CDR2 reads YYEKEE (reference sequence). CDR3 coding DNA: TGTGCCAGCAGCTTAACCCTGCAACTTTATGGCTACACCTTC. It codes for CASSLTLQLYGYTF.

The gene calls are TRBV11-2 and TRBJ2-1; no reliable D call. Looked up from germline, CDR1 is SGHAT and CDR2 is FQNNGV. Between the trimmed V and J ends, which lost 0 bases and 8 bases, there was a span of 8 bases. The CDR3 length is 13 residues. The CDR3: CASSLDLVYEQFF. The CDR3 DNA is TGTGCCAGCAGCTTAGATCTTGTTTATGAGCAGTTCTTC.

This chain connects TRBV7-6 to TRBJ2-1, with 11 bases aligning to TRBD2. With 5 bases clipped from V and 0 bases from J, the junction kept 12 bases outside the gene matches. This CDR3 region has 19 residues. Per the germline V gene, CDR1 is SGHVS and CDR2 is FNYEAQ. The CDR3 region is CASSRSTSGAIGSYNEQFF. The CDR3 DNA sequence: TGTGCCAGCAGCCGATCGACTAGCGGGGCCATCGGCTCCTACAATGAGCAGTTCTTC.

As DNA, the CDR3 is TGCGCCAGCAGTCCGGGACAGCACTATGGCTACACCTTC. Residues: CASSPGQHYGYTF. This chain links TRBV10-1 with TRBJ1-2; 7 bases are shared with TRBD1. Germline-derived CDR1 and CDR2 are WNHNN and SYGVQD (reference sequence). V was clipped by 5 bases and J by 3 bases; unmatched bases: 3. This CDR3 contains 13 residues.

This sequence joins TRBV7-9 and TRBJ2-2, with D perhaps assigned TRBD1 or TRBD2 (5 bases each). The CDR3 spans 15 residues. The germline V and J ends were trimmed by 3 bases and 4 bases, with 12 bases remaining between them. Germline V lookup: CDR1 SEHNR, CDR2 FQNEAQ (reference sequence). The CDR3: CASSLTGDPTGELFF. In DNA, the CDR3 is TGTGCCAGCAGCTTGACCGGGGACCCCACCGGGGAGCTGTTTTTT.

This sequence joins TRBV29-1 and TRBJ2-1, with TRBD2 matching 8 bases. Germline loops: CDR1 SQVTM, CDR2 ANQGSEA. This CDR3 is 14 amino acids long. V gave up 6 bases and J gave up 5 bases; unmatched junction bases: 9. The CDR3 reads CSVEPGLVNNEQFF. The CDR3 region has the DNA TGCAGCGTGGAACCGGGACTAGTTAACAATGAGCAGTTCTTC.

The chain has TRBV6-2 or TRBV6-3 and TRBJ2-7, with TRBD2 identical over 8 bases. Trimming cost V 6 bases and J 0 bases; bases outside gene matches: 19. Germline CDR1 is MNHEY and CDR2 is SVGEGT. The CDR3 is 19 amino acids. The DNA of the CDR3 is TGTGCCAGCAGCCCATGGGGACTAGACCCAAGACGGAGCTCCTACGAGCAGTACTTC. It is translated as CASSPWGLDPRRSSYEQYF.

The J gene is TRBJ1-6, the V gene TRBV3-1 (or the pseudogene TRBV3-2); no reliable D call. The CDR3 sequence is 20 residues long. With 0 bases removed from V and 7 bases from J, the gap between germline ends came to 25 bases. Germline CDR1 is LGHDT and CDR2 is YNNKEL (reference sequence). CDR3 bases: TGTGCCAGCAGCCAAGATAAGATCCGGAGGGTCGACCGCTCAAATTCACCCCTCCACTTT. This encodes CASSQDKIRRVDRSNSPLHF.

The chain uses TRBV19 and TRBJ2-7; no firm D call. The germline V and J ends were trimmed by 3 bases and 3 bases, with 12 bases remaining between them. CDR3 length: 14 residues. Per germline, CDR1 LNHDA and CDR2 SQIVND (reference sequence). CDR3 DNA: TGTGCCAGTAGTATTTCGGCCTCGGGCTACGAGCAGTACTTC. This codes for CASSISASGYEQYF.

The chain links TRBV29-1 to TRBJ2-5; D is perhaps TRBD1 (6 bases). CDR3 length equals 13 residues. The ends were cut back, 5 bases at V and 1 base at J, with 11 bases in the middle. Germline lookup yields CDR1 SQVTM and CDR2 ANQGSEA. CDR3 in amino acids: CSVQGGIQETQYF. The CDR3 DNA reads TGCAGCGTTCAAGGGGGAATCCAAGAGACCCAGTACTTC.

J is TRBJ2-2 and V is TRBV10-3; D is undetermined. The CDR3 covers 13 residues. V lost 8 bases and J 1 base, leaving 8 bases between the germline ends. CDR1 ENHRY and CDR2 SYGVKD come from the germline V gene. CDR3 residues: CAIGDLNTGELFF. The CDR3 DNA reads TGTGCCATCGGAGACCTGAACACCGGGGAGCTGTTTTTT.

The rearrangement joins TRBV19 to TRBJ2-1; D is unclear. The germline V and J ends were trimmed by 3 bases and 8 bases, with 17 bases remaining between them. Germline lookup yields CDR1 LNHDA and CDR2 SQIVND (reference sequence). The CDR3 spans 15 residues. CDR3: CASSIRAPNQDEQFF. In DNA, the CDR3 is TGTGCCAGTAGTATTAGGGCACCCAACCAGGATGAGCAGTTCTTC. The whole variable domain, filled in from reference TRBV19 and TRBJ2-1, reads DGGITQSPKYLFRKEGQNVTLSCEQNLNHDAMYWYRQDPGQGLRLIYYSQIVNDFQKGDIAEGYSVSREKKESFPLTVTSAQKNPTAFYLCASSIRAPNQDEQFFGPGTRLTVL.

The V gene is TRBV19, the J gene TRBJ1-5; 8 bases map to TRBD1. CDR3 size: 16 residues. Germline CDR1 and CDR2: LNHDA and SQIVND (reference sequence). V was clipped by 5 bases and J by 5 bases; unmatched bases: 11. The CDR3 DNA sequence: TGTGCCAGTAGTCGGCAGGGGGCGCGTGGAGATCAGCCCCAGCATTTT. Translating gives CASSRQGARGDQPQHF.

On this clone: This sample also contains other DNA sequences that code for the same CDR3. This sequence joins TRBV19 and TRBJ2-7; 11 nucleotides match TRBD1. The CDR3 is made up of 14 amino acids. Losses at the gene ends were 3 bases for V and 4 bases for J; bases not matched to a gene: 2. The germline CDR1 and CDR2 sequences are LNHDA and SQIVND (reference sequence). CDR3 DNA: TGTGCCAGTAGTATTGGACAGGGGGCTTACGAGCAGTACTTC. It yields the protein CASSIGQGAYEQYF.

The chain recombines TRBV6-2 or TRBV6-3 with TRBJ2-5; the D is unclear. The germline gives CDR1 MNHEY, CDR2 SVGEGT. V was cut by 5 bases and J by 6 bases, with 16 bases left in between. CDR3 length: 14 residues. The CDR3 protein is CASSPNQIPQTQYF. CDR3 nucleotide sequence: TGTGCCAGCAGTCCCAACCAGATCCCCCAGACCCAGTACTTC.

The chain employs TRBV19 and TRBJ2-3, with D unresolved. Trimming removed 3 bases from V and 4 bases from J, with 11 bases in between. CDR3 size: 14 residues. The germline gives CDR1 LNHDA, CDR2 SQIVND (reference sequence). The CDR3 DNA reads as TGTGCCAGTAGTATCCTCTCAGGTTCAGATACGCAGTATTTT. This translates into CASSILSGSDTQYF.

This rearrangement joins TRBV10-3 to TRBJ2-5; a possible D gene is TRBD1 (6 bases). There are 14 residues in the CDR3. The germline V gene has CDR1 ENHRY and CDR2 SYGVKD. The V end was cut by 0 bases, the J end by 5 bases, with 10 bases between. The CDR3 loop reads CAISESVRGETQYF. The CDR3 DNA is TGTGCCATCAGTGAGTCTGTGAGGGGGGAGACCCAGTACTTC.

The chain recombines TRBV3-1 (or the pseudogene TRBV3-2) with TRBJ1-5; D not resolved. Germline V gene data show CDR1 as LGHDT and CDR2 as YNNKEL (reference sequence). This CDR3 is built from 14 residues. Trimming shortened V by 4 bases and J by 1 base, and 8 bases separated the two germline ends. The CDR3 here is CASSLVGSNQPQHF. In DNA form, the CDR3 reads TGTGCCAGCAGCCTGGTGGGAAGCAATCAGCCCCAGCATTTT.

V and J are TRBV27 and TRBJ2-2, with 8 bases aligning to TRBD2. This CDR3 has 13 amino acids. J gave up 1 base and V 9 bases, and 1 base lay outside the gene matches. The germline CDR1 and CDR2 sequences are MNHEY and SMNVEV (reference sequence). The CDR3 bases are TGTGCCAGGAGCGGGGGGAACACCGGGGAGCTGTTTTTT. Translated: CARSGGNTGELFF.

CDR3 bases: TGCGCCAGCAGCTTGGCCTCAGTTCACGAGGGAGTCCTGTATGGCTACACCTTC. Translation: CASSLASVHEGVLYGYTF. This sequence joins TRBV5-1 and TRBJ1-2, with D uncertain. The CDR3 runs to 18 residues. CDR1 SGHRS and CDR2 YFSETQ come from the germline V gene. V shed 0 bases and J shed 5 bases, with 23 bases lying between them.

The J gene is TRBJ2-3, the V gene TRBV27; D is uncertain. V was shortened by 0 bases and J by 2 bases, with 9 bases between the two germline ends. This CDR3 contains 15 residues. CDR1 and CDR2 from the germline V gene are MNHEY and SMNVEV (reference sequence). CDR3 residues: CASSLSGPITDTQYF. The CDR3, as DNA: TGTGCCAGCAGTTTATCAGGCCCCATCACAGATACGCAGTATTTT.

The chain employs TRBV9 and TRBJ1-6; D remains ambiguous. V lost 2 bases and J 13 bases, leaving 13 bases between the germline ends. Germline CDR1 and CDR2: SGDLS and YYNGEE. The CDR3 contains 13 residues. CDR3 sequence reads: CASSVGYPFPLHF. Here the CDR3 DNA reads TGTGCCAGCAGCGTCGGGTACCCCTTCCCCCTCCACTTT.

The chain joins TRBV12-5 to TRBJ1-5; D is uncertain. The CDR3 is made up of 16 amino acids. Trimming cost V 5 bases and J 4 bases, with 18 bases left between them. Germline V CDR1 and CDR2: LGHNT, FRNRAP. The CDR3 region is CASGLLWAGANQPQHF. The CDR3 DNA is TGTGCTAGTGGTCTCCTTTGGGCAGGAGCGAATCAGCCCCAGCATTTT.

The chain combines TRBV15 with TRBJ2-4; D gene uncertain. V gave up 1 base and J gave up 5 bases, with 6 bases separating them. The CDR3 runs 13 residues. The germline V gene encodes CDR1 LNHNV and CDR2 YYDKDF (reference sequence). CDR3 sequence reads: CATSRVDQNIQYF. The CDR3, as DNA: TGTGCCACCAGCAGAGTGGACCAAAACATTCAGTACTTC.

J is TRBJ2-1 and V is TRBV7-6; 9 nucleotides agree with TRBD1. The CDR3 spans 18 residues. CDR1 is SGHVS, CDR2 FNYEAQ, per germline. Trimming took 3 bases from V and 9 from J; bases not matched to a gene: 18. This CDR3 is CASSFSRDRVMRRSEQFF. The CDR3 DNA is TGTGCCAGCAGCTTTAGCCGGGACAGGGTAATGAGAAGGAGTGAGCAGTTCTTC.